Here is one T cell receptor beta chain with its context. The CDR3 runs 16 residues. V shed 3 bases and J 2 bases; nucleotides not matched to a gene: 6. CDR1 and CDR2 (germline): WSHSY, SAAADI. These data originate in a study of blood T cell repertoires in COVID-19. At the level of the study: The cDNA or gDNA used as material had been derived from T cells, B-cell-depleted T cells, or PBMCs.

Generated by immunoSEQ multiplex PCR, the TCRdb table keeps only in-frame clones and is missing some. The sample includes approximately 200,000 clones, more than 60% of them seen just once. This clonotype was obtained from a woman in her forties or fifties with acute or convalescent COVID-19. The chain is built from TRBV10-2 and TRBJ2-1; 8 bases match TRBD2. The sequenced sample consisted of peripheral blood. The CDR3 is CASSDPSGYPYNEQFF. The DNA for the CDR3 is TGCGCCAGCAGTGATCCTAGCGGGTACCCCTACAATGAGCAGTTCTTC.